This section outlines one TCR beta chain sequence together with its context. Its antigen is currently not known. No much larger clonotype is one base removed from it; base qualities were not supplied. The sequencer was an Illumina HiSeq 1500. Clones were called with MiXCR by TCRdb after fastp trimmed the public reads at Q25, and only in-frame beta chains were retained. Rows are unified per CDR3 protein, each entry keeping the most common DNA and genes. Across this sample there are 150,000 to 200,000 distinct CDR3 sequences, with about 28% seen only once. 30% to 35% of the sample rests with the top ten. This entry is derived from a study of T cell repertoires in cytomegalovirus infection (dated by TCRdb to the late 2010s). In the study overall: Donor HLA type was relevant to the analysis, because carriage of CMV infection together with the matching HLA type was indicated by public TCR beta signatures. Study-level results and caveats: The ex vivo response was dominated by HLA-C-restricted CMV-specific TCR beta clonotypes, which also provided the single most frequent clonotype in two of eight donors. In both this cohort and an independent roughly 400-donor cohort, the cumulative frequency of public TCR beta family members distinguished carriers of CMV infection plus the relevant HLA type.

Clipping removes 4 bases from V and 14 bases from J, with 10 as the unmatched junction base count. CDR1 and CDR2 are read off the germline V gene as SGHRS and YFSETQ. The CDR3 runs 13 amino acids, cysteine and phenylalanine included. Of the read, only the CDR3 DNA is kept; its 39 bases are in frame from base 1. Recombination connected TRBV5-1 to TRBJ2-1; 9 middle bases align to TRBD1. The sequence was obtained from a human donor in good health (CMV status not recorded). Some clones in this sample may be carry-over from other donors' samples. The specimen sequenced was PBMCs. Read as DNA, the sequence is TGCGCCAGCAGCCTTGACAGGGGGGGACGGAAGTTCTTC. Its coded protein is CASSLDRGGRKFF.